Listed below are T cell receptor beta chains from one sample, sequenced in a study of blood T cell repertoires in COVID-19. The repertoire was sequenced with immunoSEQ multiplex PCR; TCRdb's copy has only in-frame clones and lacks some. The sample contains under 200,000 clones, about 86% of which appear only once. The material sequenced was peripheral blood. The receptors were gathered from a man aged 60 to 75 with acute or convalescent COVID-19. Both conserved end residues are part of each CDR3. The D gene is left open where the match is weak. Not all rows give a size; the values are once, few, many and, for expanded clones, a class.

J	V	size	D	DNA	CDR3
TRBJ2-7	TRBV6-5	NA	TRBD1	TGTGCCAGCCGCTGGGACAGGGCCTCCTACGAGCAGTACTTC	CASRWDRASYEQYF
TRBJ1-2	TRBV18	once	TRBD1	TGTGCCAGCTCAGAGGACAGGGGTCATGGCTACACCTTC	CASSEDRGHGYTF
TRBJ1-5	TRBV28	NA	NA	TGTGCCACCCGAGCGACAGACTCCCTGCCCTTTAATCAGCCCCAGCATTTT	CATRATDSLPFNQPQHF
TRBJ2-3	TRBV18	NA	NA	TGTGCCAGCTCACCACGCGTGAGCACAGATACGCAGTATTTT	CASSPRVSTDTQYF
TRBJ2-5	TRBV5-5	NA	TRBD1	TGTGCCAGCAGCGGACAGGGGCAAGAGACCCAGTACTTC	CASSGQGQETQYF
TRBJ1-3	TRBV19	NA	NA	TGTGCCAGTAGCCTTGGAAACACCATATATTTT	CASSLGNTIYF
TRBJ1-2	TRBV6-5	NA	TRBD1	TGTGCCATCAGGACAGGACGGGATGGCTACACCTTC	CAIRTGRDGYTF
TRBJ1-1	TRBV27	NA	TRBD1	TGTGCCAGCAAAAAAGACAGGGGGACTGAAGCTTTCTTT	CASKKDRGTEAFF
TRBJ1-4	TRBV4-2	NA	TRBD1	TGTGCCAGCAGGACAGGGGGAAATGAAAAACTGTTTTTT	CASRTGGNEKLFF
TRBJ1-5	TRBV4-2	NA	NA	TGTGCCAGCAGCCGCCGGGACACGGAGCAGCCCCAGCATTTT	CASSRRDTEQPQHF
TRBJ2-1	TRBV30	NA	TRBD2	TGTGCCTGGAGTGTACGGGCGGGAGGGCTCAATGAGCAGTTCTTC	CAWSVRAGGLNEQFF
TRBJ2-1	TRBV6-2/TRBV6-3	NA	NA	TGTGCCAGCAGTTATGGGGGGGCGGGAGTCTACAATGAGCAGTTCTTC	CASSYGGAGVYNEQFF
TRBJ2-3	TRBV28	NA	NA	TGTGCCAGCAAAAACCAACCGTACTCTTCCGATACGCAGTATTTT	CASKNQPYSSDTQYF
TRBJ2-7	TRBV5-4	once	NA	TGTGCCAGCAGCTTGGCGCAGGGCCCCCGCGAGCAGTACTTC	CASSLAQGPREQYF
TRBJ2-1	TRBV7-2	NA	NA	TGTGCCAGCAGCTCAGGACATTACAATGAGCAGTTCTTC	CASSSGHYNEQFF
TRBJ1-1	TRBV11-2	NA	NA	TGTGCCAGCAGCGCAGACAGGAACACTGAAGCTTTCTTT	CASSADRNTEAFF
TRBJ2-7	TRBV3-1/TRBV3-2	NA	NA	TGTGCCAGCAGCCCGGGGCGGGTGCGGGGCCCCGGGGAGCAGTACTTC	CASSPGRVRGPGEQYF
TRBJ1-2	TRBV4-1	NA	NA	TGCGCCAGCAGCCAAGAAGGGCAGGGAATTTACTATGGCTACACCTTC	CASSQEGQGIYYGYTF
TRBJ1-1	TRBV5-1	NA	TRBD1	TGCGCCAGCAGCCGACAGGGTGGGGGGAACACTGAAGCTTTCTTT	CASSRQGGGNTEAFF
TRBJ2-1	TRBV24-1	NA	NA	TGTGCCACCAGAGGGAGCTCCTACAATGAGCAGTTCTTC	CATRGSSYNEQFF
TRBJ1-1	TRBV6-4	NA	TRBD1	TGTGCCAGCAGTCCCCAGGGGGGCGACACTGAAGCTTTCTTT	CASSPQGGDTEAFF
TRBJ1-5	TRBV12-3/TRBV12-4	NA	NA	TGTGCCAGCAGAGCCGGGAATCAGCCCCAGCATTTT	CASRAGNQPQHF
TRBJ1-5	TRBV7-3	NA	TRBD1	TGTGCCAGCAGCCTGACAGGGGGCGATCAGCCCCAGCATTTT	CASSLTGGDQPQHF
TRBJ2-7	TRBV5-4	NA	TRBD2	TGTGCCAGCAGCGGAGGGACTAGCGGGAGATACGAGCAGTACTTC	CASSGGTSGRYEQYF
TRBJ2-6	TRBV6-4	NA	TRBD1	TGTGCCAGCTCCCCAAAGATTGGGACAGGGGCTTCCAACGTCCTGACTTTC	CASSPKIGTGASNVLTF
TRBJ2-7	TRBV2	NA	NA	TGTGCCAGCAGTGAAGGGGGAGCGGCCGGGGAGCAGTACTTC	CASSEGGAAGEQYF
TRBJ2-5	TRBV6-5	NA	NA	TGTGCCAGCAGTTATTTCTTCCGTCCAGAGACCCAGTACTTC	CASSYFFRPETQYF
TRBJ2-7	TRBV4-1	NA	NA	TGCGCCAGCAGCCAATTTGCGCGGACCCTAGCAGAAGAGCAGTACTTC	CASSQFARTLAEEQYF
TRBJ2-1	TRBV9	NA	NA	TGTGCCAGCAGCGTAGTGTCTGGAGGGAGCGGTGAGCAGTTCTTC	CASSVVSGGSGEQFF
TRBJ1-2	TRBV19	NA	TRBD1	TGTGCCAGTAGCCCCTCGACAGGGGCCAATGGCTACACCTTC	CASSPSTGANGYTF
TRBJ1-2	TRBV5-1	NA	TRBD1	TGCGCCAGCAGCCCAGGGACAGGGCGTGAGGGCTACACCTTC	CASSPGTGREGYTF
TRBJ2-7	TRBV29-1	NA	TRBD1	TGCAGCGTAGAGCCCCGGGACAGCCCCTACGAGCAGTACTTC	CSVEPRDSPYEQYF
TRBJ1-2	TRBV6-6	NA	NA	TGTGCCAGCAGCTCCCCTCAGGGGTCCCTCTATGGCTACACCTTC	CASSSPQGSLYGYTF
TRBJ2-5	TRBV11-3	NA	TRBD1	TGTGCCAGCAGCCGCAGGGACAGGGGTATGGAGACCCAGTACTTC	CASSRRDRGMETQYF
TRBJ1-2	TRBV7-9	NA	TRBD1	TGTGCCAGCAGCTCCTATGGACAGGCTAGCTATGGCTACACCTTC	CASSSYGQASYGYTF
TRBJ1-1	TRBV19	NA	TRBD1	TGTGCCAGTAGTATTTCGGACAGGGAAGATTACACTGAAGCTTTCTTT	CASSISDREDYTEAFF
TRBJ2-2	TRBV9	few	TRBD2	TGTGCCAGCAGCGCCCGGGAGGATAGGAACACCGGGGAGCTGTTTTTT	CASSAREDRNTGELFF
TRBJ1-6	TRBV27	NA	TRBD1	TGTGCCAGCAGTTTATTCGGGACAGGGGGGTCACCCCTCCACTTT	CASSLFGTGGSPLHF
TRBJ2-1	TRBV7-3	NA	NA	TGTGCCAGCAGCCTAGCGAGTGTCGATGAGCAGTTCTTC	CASSLASVDEQFF
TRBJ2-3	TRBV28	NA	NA	TGTGCCAGCAGTTCCGGCACAGATACGCAGTATTTT	CASSSGTDTQYF
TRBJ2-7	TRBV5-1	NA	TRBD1	TGCGCCAGCAGCGTTGGGACAGGCGTGTACGAGCAGTACTTC	CASSVGTGVYEQYF
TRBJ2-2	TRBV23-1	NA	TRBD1	TGCGCCCGTAAACCAGGGGGCGACACCGGGGAGCTGTTTTTT	CARKPGGDTGELFF
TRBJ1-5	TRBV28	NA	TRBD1	TGTGCCAGCATTCCAATCGGGACAGCGTTTCAGCCCCAGCATTTT	CASIPIGTAFQPQHF